This T cell receptor (beta chain) was found in a study of PD-1 blockade in classical Hodgkin lymphoma. Study-wide results and limits: Reasons behind the repertoire differences stay unclear, perhaps disease activity or earlier therapy. Baseline diversity was lower in partial responders and progressors than complete responders. TCR diversity in CD4+, not CD8+, cells rose significantly by C4D1.

Assay used: immunoSEQ multiplex PCR; TCRdb lists only in-frame clones, some missing. Of 89,000 or so clones listed, 92% are singletons. Every one of the patients relapsed after autologous stem cell transplantation (brentuximab vedotin exposure was variable). Classifying best responses yielded complete response, partial response or progressive disease. Regarding this clone: Its target is unknown.

Germline V lookup: CDR1 MNHEY, CDR2 SVGAGI. This CDR3 has 15 residues. Germline trimming cut 5 bases from V and 8 bases from J; bases unmatched to any gene: 11. The rearrangement joins TRBV6-5 to TRBJ1-2; 10 bases align to TRBD1. The origin of this receptor is a human donor with classical Hodgkin lymphoma. The sequencing here drew on peripheral blood mononuclear cells (PBMCs), taken before the second cycle of nivolumab. The CDR3 DNA reads as TGTGCCAGCAGTATTGAGGGGGACAGGGGCTGGGGCTACACCTTC. Protein sequence: CASSIEGDRGWGYTF.